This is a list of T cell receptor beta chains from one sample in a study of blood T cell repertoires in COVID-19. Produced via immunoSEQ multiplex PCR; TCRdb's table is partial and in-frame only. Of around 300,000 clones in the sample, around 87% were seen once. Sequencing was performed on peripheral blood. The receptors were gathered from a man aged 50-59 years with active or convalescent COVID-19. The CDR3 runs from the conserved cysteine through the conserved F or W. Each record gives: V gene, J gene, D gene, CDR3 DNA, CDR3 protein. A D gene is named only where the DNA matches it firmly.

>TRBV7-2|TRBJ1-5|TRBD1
TGTGCCAGCAGCTTAGCGGGGACAGGGGGCCGCAATCAGCCCCAGCATTTT
CASSLAGTGGRNQPQHF
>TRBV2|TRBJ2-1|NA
TGTGCCAGCAGTGAGGGCCCTGGCAGTGAGCAGTTCTTC
CASSEGPGSEQFF
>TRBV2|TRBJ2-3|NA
TGTGCCAGCAGTGACCCAGGCATAGCGTCAGATACGCAGTATTTT
CASSDPGIASDTQYF
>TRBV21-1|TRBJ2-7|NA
TGTGCCAGCAGCAAAGTTCGGAGGGGAGCCTACGAGCAGTACTTC
CASSKVRRGAYEQYF
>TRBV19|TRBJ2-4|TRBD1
TGTGCCAGTAGATCGGATCCCGGGACAGACCTAGCCAAAAACATTCAGTACTTC
CASRSDPGTDLAKNIQYF
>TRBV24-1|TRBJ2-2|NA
TGTGCCACCAGTTCAGGGCTAACCGGGGAGCTGTTTTTT
CATSSGLTGELFF
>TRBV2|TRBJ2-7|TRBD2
TGTGCCAGCAGTGAAGCGCTTCGGGGGGGCGGCTCCTACGAGCAGTACTTC
CASSEALRGGGSYEQYF
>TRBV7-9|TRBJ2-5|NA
TGTGCCAGCAGCTTCCTTCTCCAGGGGGAGACCCAGTACTTC
CASSFLLQGETQYF
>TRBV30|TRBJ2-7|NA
TGTGCCTGGAGTGTACCCCCGGGGACCTACGAGCAGTACTTC
CAWSVPPGTYEQYF
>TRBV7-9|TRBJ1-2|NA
TGTGCCAGCAGCTTCGGCAGCCTAGCTAACTATGGCTACACCTTC
CASSFGSLANYGYTF
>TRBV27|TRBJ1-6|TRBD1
TGTGCCAGCAGTTCCTCGGGACAGCTAGAAAATTCACCCCTCCACTTT
CASSSSGQLENSPLHF
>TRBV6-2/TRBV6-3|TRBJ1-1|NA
TGTGCCAGCAGTTACGTGTCCCCCAGCACTGAAGCTTTCTTT
CASSYVSPSTEAFF
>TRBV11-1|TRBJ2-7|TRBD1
TGTGCCAGCAGCTCCACCGGGACAGGGAACCACGAGCAGTACTTC
CASSSTGTGNHEQYF
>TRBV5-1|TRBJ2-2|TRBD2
TGCGCCAGCAGCTTGGAGGCTAGCGGGACCACCGGGGAGCTGTTTTTT
CASSLEASGTTGELFF
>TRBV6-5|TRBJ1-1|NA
TGTGCCAGCAGCCTCTCGGGGACAAACACTGAAGCTTTCTTT
CASSLSGTNTEAFF
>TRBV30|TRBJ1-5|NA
TGTGCCTGGAACGGGCAGGGCTTTTATCAGCCCCAGCATTTT
CAWNGQGFYQPQHF
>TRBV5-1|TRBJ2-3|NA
TGCGCCAGCAGCTTGGCCCGGCACTTAGCGCCTATCAGCGCAGATACGCAGTATTTT
CASSLARHLAPISADTQYF
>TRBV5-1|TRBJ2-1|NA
TGCGCCAGCAGCTTGGACCTCAGCTCCTACAATGAGCAGTTCTTC
CASSLDLSSYNEQFF
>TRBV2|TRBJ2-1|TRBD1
TGTGCCAGCGTCCACGACAGGGACAATGAGCAGTTCTTC
CASVHDRDNEQFF
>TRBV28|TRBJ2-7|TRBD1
TGTGCCAGCAGAACTGGACAGGGCTACGAGCAGTACTTC
CASRTGQGYEQYF
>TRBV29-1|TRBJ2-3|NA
TGCAGCGTCGACAGGTCCCCACCAGATACGCAGTATTTT
CSVDRSPPDTQYF
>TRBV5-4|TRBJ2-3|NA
TGTGCCAGCAGTCATCTTCGCTGGGGCGGGGCTAGCACAGATACGCAGTATTTT
CASSHLRWGGASTDTQYF